This is a list of T cell receptor beta chains from one sample in a study of blood T cells in healthy people across ages. TCRdb used MiXCR to reprocess the 5' RACE reads, holding one entry per CDR3 protein. The repertoire holds fewer than 2,000,000 distinct CDR3 sequences, with around 42% as singletons. The sample comprised blood. These receptors were collected from a human donor in good health. CDR3s include the opening cysteine and the closing phenylalanine or tryptophan. A D gene is named only where the DNA matches it firmly. Part of the rows lack a size; the others show once, few, many or a class for expanded clones.

size	V	J	D	CDR3	DNA
many	TRBV4-3	TRBJ2-3	NA	CASSQLVASDTDTQYF	TGCGCCAGCAGCCAATTAGTGGCTAGCGATACAGATACGCAGTATTTT
few	TRBV20-1	TRBJ1-1	NA	CSAKPPRESHTEAFF	TGCAGTGCTAAACCACCCCGGGAGAGCCACACTGAAGCTTTCTTT
many	TRBV7-2	TRBJ1-2	TRBD1	CASSPRQGTNYGYTF	TGTGCCAGCAGCCCGAGACAGGGGACTAACTATGGCTACACCTTC
NA	TRBV4-2	TRBJ2-1	TRBD2	CASSQVASGGAANNEQFF	TGTGCCAGCAGCCAAGTCGCTAGCGGGGGGGCCGCAAACAATGAGCAGTTCTTC
NA	TRBV29-1	TRBJ1-1	TRBD1	CSVEGQLITEAFF	TGCAGCGTTGAGGGACAGCTTATCACTGAAGCTTTCTTT
NA	TRBV3-1	TRBJ2-7	NA	CASSHDGSYGQYF	TGTGCCAGCAGCCATGACGGCTCCTACGGGCAGTACTTC
few	TRBV11-2	TRBJ2-1	TRBD1	CASSSFTGDNEQFF	TGTGCCAGCAGCTCCTTTACAGGGGACAATGAGCAGTTCTTC
NA	TRBV4-3	TRBJ2-7	NA	CASSQDMRLATEQYF	TGCGCCAGCAGCCAAGATATGCGGTTAGCGACCGAGCAGTACTTC
NA	TRBV4-1	TRBJ2-5	NA	CASSPDYNEQYF	TGCGCCAGCAGCCCTGATTACAATGAGCAGTACTTC
few	TRBV7-2	TRBJ2-1	TRBD2	CASSFSSGGVSEQFF	TGTGCCAGCAGCTTTTCTAGCGGGGGGGTAAGTGAGCAGTTCTTC
few	TRBV12-3/TRBV12-4	TRBJ1-4	TRBD1	CASSYYRGREEKLFF	TGTGCCAGCAGTTATTACAGGGGGCGGGAGGAAAAACTGTTTTTT
NA	TRBV2	TRBJ2-3	TRBD1	CASEPGQSSTDTQYF	TGTGCCAGCGAGCCGGGACAGAGCAGCACAGATACGCAGTATTTT
few	TRBV7-9	TRBJ2-1	TRBD2	CASSTSGASYNEQFF	TGTGCCAGCAGCACTAGCGGGGCTTCCTACAATGAGCAGTTCTTC
NA	TRBV7-2	TRBJ2-6	NA	CASSSRFGRAGANVLTF	TGTGCCAGCAGCTCCCGGTTCGGCAGGGCTGGGGCCAACGTCCTGACTTTC
few	TRBV15	TRBJ1-2	NA	CATSIPDGSYIYGYTF	TGTGCCACCAGCATACCGGACGGAAGTTACATCTATGGCTACACCTTC
NA	TRBV20-1	TRBJ1-2	NA	CSAPKNGVGGDGYTF	TGCAGTGCTCCCAAAAACGGTGTTGGGGGAGATGGCTACACCTTC
few	TRBV7-2	TRBJ1-1	NA	CASSLQVTGGMNTEAFF	TGTGCCAGCAGCTTACAGGTGACGGGTGGTATGAACACTGAAGCTTTCTTT
once	TRBV6-2/TRBV6-3	TRBJ1-5	NA	CASSQTLEGPSNQPQHF	TGTGCCAGCAGCCAGACGTTAGAGGGCCCGAGCAATCAGCCCCAGCATTTT
NA	TRBV7-9	TRBJ2-5	NA	CASSWAKGRNLLLGEQYF	TGTGCCAGCAGTTGGGCCAAGGGCCGCAACCTCCTTCTAGGGGAGCAGTACTTC
NA	TRBV7-2	TRBJ2-1	TRBD2	CASSLRMAGVQFF	TGTGCCAGCAGCTTAAGGATGGCGGGGGTGCAGTTCTTC
NA	TRBV12-3/TRBV12-4	TRBJ2-5	NA	CASSTSPETQYF	TGTGCCAGCAGTACTAGCCCAGAGACCCAGTACTTC
NA	TRBV7-2	TRBJ2-3	TRBD2	CVSLAGVGDTQYF	TGTGTCTCCCTAGCGGGGGTGGGGGATACGCAGTATTTT
NA	TRBV7-2	TRBJ2-3	TRBD1	CASSLGGYRTDTQYF	TGTGCCAGCAGCCTAGGGGGCTACCGCACAGATACGCAGTATTTT
NA	TRBV20-1	TRBJ2-3	NA	CSARGVGGAADTQYF	TGCAGTGCTAGGGGAGTGGGGGGGGCAGCAGATACGCAGTATTTT
few	TRBV6-6	TRBJ2-1	NA	CASSFRTAEQFF	TGTGCCAGCAGTTTTCGCACGGCTGAGCAGTTCTTC
NA	TRBV2	TRBJ1-5	TRBD1	CASTRQGAQNQPQHF	TGTGCCAGCACTAGACAGGGGGCCCAGAATCAGCCCCAGCATTTT
many	TRBV6-2/TRBV6-3	TRBJ1-2	NA	CASSPQAGYGYTF	TGTGCCAGCTCACCCCAGGCGGGATATGGCTACACCTTC
few	TRBV3-1	TRBJ1-2	NA	CASSQDTGQWSGYTF	TGTGCCAGCAGCCAAGATACAGGGCAGTGGAGTGGCTACACCTTC
few	TRBV20-1	TRBJ2-7	NA	CSATSFYEQYF	TGCAGTGCTACCTCTTTCTACGAGCAGTACTTC
few	TRBV5-6	TRBJ2-3	TRBD1	CASSTDRGSQYF	TGTGCCAGCAGCACGGACAGGGGTTCGCAGTATTTT
NA	TRBV24-1	TRBJ2-7	NA	CATSDAGGTYEQYF	TGTGCCACCAGTGATGCCGGCGGCACCTACGAGCAGTACTTC
many	TRBV6-4	TRBJ2-7	NA	CASSDGQPTSYEQYF	TGTGCCAGCAGTGACGGACAGCCGACCTCCTACGAGCAGTACTTC
NA	TRBV12-3/TRBV12-4	TRBJ2-1	NA	CASRPAGTLSTEQFF	TGTGCCAGCAGGCCAGCCGGGACTCTCTCTACTGAGCAGTTCTTC
few	TRBV12-3/TRBV12-4	TRBJ2-5	NA	CASSLSRVSGQYF	TGTGCCAGCAGTTTAAGTAGGGTGTCGGGGCAGTACTTC
few	TRBV7-9	TRBJ1-4	NA	CASTGTGPFGKLFF	TGTGCCAGCACCGGTACAGGACCATTTGGAAAACTGTTTTTT
NA	TRBV18	TRBJ2-7	NA	CASSPPSKDYEQYF	TGTGCCAGCTCCCCCCCCAGCAAGGATTACGAGCAGTACTTC
many	TRBV5-1	TRBJ1-4	NA	CASSLDGEKLFF	TGTGCCAGCAGCTTAGACGGGGAAAAACTGTTTTTT
few	TRBV29-1	TRBJ2-7	TRBD1	CSVMTGGWHEQYF	TGCAGCGTTATGACAGGGGGATGGCACGAGCAGTACTTC
NA	TRBV4-3	TRBJ2-3	NA	CASSRRSLNSDTQYF	TGCGCCAGCAGCCGAAGATCCCTAAACTCAGATACGCAGTATTTT
NA	TRBV12-3/TRBV12-4	TRBJ2-3	NA	CASSLEQGRTSTDTQYF	TGTGCCAGCAGTTTAGAACAGGGAAGAACGAGCACAGATACGCAGTATTTT
once	TRBV15	TRBJ1-1	NA	CATSRVSVSDTEAFF	TGTGCCACCAGCAGAGTTTCCGTTTCGGACACTGAAGCTTTCTTT